This T cell receptor beta chain was captured by sequencing in a study of Tregs in tolerant kidney transplant recipients. Comment on this clone: Its antigen is currently unknown.

The CDR3 consists of 14 residues. V lost 3 bases, J lost 4 bases, and 9 bases lay in between. The V gene's germline CDR1 is LNHDA and CDR2 SQIVND (reference sequence). Assay: immunoSEQ multiplex PCR; the TCRdb copy retains only in-frame clones and omits some. The table includes 240,000 or so clones, roughly 84% detected once. Study-level results: Validation in larger populations is needed because few patients were studied. Activated donor B cell expansion appeared to reveal the most relevant donor-specific TCRbeta repertoire.

The specimen was CD4+ T cells from blood. The chain employs TRBV19 and TRBJ1-4; D not resolved. The receptor was derived from a human donor in good health. The CDR3 spells CASSIVGFNEKLFF. For the CDR3, the DNA is TGTGCCAGTAGTATTGTGGGATTTAATGAAAAACTGTTTTTT. The full variable domain, with the rest looked up from reference TRBV19 and TRBJ1-4, is DGGITQSPKYLFRKEGQNVTLSCEQNLNHDAMYWYRQDPGQGLRLIYYSQIVNDFQKGDIAEGYSVSREKKESFPLTVTSAQKNPTAFYLCASSIVGFNEKLFFGSGTQLSVL.